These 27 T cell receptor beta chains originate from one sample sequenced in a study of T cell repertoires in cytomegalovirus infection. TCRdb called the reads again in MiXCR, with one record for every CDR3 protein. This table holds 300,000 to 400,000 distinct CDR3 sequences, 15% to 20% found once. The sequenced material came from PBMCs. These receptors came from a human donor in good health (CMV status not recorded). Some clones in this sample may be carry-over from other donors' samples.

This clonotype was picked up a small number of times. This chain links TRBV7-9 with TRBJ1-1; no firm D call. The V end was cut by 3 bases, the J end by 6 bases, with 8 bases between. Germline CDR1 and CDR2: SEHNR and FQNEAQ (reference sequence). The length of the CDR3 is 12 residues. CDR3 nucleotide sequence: TGTGCCAGCAGCTTGGCGATGGCTGAAGCTTTCTTT. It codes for CASSLAMAEAFF. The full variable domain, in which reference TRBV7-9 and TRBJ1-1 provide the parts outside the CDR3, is DTGVSQNPRHKITKRGQNVTFRCDPISEHNRLYWYRQTLGQGPEFLTYFQNEAQLEKSRLLSDRFSAERPKGSFSTLEIQRTEQGDSAMYLCASSLAMAEAFFGQGTRLTVV.

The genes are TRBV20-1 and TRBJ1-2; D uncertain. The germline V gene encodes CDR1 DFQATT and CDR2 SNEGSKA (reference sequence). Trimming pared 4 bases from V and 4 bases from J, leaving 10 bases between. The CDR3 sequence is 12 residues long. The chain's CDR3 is CSAKETLYGYTF. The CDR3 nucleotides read TGCAGTGCTAAAGAGACACTCTATGGCTACACCTTC.

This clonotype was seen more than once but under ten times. This CDR3 reads CASSISGQGNWPQHF. The CDR3, as DNA: TGTGCCAGTAGTATTTCGGGACAGGGAAATTGGCCCCAGCATTTT. The chain couples TRBV19 to TRBJ1-5; 9 nucleotides line up with TRBD1. V was clipped by 3 bases and J by 9 bases; unmatched bases: 9. This CDR3 has 15 amino acids. The germline V gene has CDR1 LNHDA and CDR2 SQIVND (reference sequence).

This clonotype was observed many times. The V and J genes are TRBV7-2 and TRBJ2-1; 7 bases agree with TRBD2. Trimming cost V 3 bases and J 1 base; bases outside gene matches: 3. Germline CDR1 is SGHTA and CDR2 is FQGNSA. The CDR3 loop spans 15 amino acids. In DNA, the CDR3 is TGTGCCAGCAGCTTCGTCGGGAGGTCCTACAATGAGCAGTTCTTC. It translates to CASSFVGRSYNEQFF.

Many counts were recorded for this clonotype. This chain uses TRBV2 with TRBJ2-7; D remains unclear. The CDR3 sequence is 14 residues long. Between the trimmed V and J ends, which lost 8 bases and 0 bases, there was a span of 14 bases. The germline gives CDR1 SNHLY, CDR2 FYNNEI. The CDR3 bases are TGTGCCAGCTCAAGTATACGGCCCTCCTACGAGCAGTACTTC. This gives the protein CASSSIRPSYEQYF.

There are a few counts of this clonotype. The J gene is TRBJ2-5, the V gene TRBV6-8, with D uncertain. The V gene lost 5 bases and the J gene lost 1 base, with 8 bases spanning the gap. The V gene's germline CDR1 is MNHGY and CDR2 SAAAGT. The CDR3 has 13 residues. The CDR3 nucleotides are TGTGCCAGCAGTGTACCAGGCCAAGAGACCCAGTACTTC. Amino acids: CASSVPGQETQYF.

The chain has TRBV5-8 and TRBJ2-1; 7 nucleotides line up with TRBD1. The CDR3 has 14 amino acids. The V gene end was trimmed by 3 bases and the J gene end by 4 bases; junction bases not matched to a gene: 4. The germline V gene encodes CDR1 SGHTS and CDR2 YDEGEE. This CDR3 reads CASSYRDSYNEQFF. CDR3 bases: TGTGCCAGCAGCTACCGGGACAGTTACAATGAGCAGTTCTTC. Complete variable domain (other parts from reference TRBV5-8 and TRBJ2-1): EAGVTQSPTHLIKTRGQQATLRCSPISGHTSVYWYQQALGLGLQFLLWYDEGEERNRGNFPPRFSGRQFPNYSSELNVNALELEDSALYLCASSYRDSYNEQFFGPGTRLTVL.

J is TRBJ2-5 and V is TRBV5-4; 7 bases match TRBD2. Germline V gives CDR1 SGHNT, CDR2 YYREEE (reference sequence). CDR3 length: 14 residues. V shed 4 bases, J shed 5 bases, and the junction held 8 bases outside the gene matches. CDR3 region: CASSGAGFGETQYF. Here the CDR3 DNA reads TGTGCCAGCAGCGGAGCGGGGTTCGGTGAGACCCAGTACTTC.

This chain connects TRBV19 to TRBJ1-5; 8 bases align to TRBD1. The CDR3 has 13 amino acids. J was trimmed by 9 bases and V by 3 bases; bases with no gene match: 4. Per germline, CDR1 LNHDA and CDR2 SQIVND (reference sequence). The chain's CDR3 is CASSIDRGRPQHF. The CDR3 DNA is TGTGCCAGTAGTATCGACAGGGGCAGGCCCCAGCATTTT.

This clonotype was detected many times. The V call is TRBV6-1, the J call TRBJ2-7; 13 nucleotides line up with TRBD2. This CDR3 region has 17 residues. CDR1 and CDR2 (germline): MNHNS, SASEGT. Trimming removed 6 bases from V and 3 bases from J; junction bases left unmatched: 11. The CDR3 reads CASSSPGLAGHYYEQYF. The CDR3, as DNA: TGTGCCAGCAGCTCACCGGGACTAGCGGGGCATTACTACGAGCAGTACTTC.

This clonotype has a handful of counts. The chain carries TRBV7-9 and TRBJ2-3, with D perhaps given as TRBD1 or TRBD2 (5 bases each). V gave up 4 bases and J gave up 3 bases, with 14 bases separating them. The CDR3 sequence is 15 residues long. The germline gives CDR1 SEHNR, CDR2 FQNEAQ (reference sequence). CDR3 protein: CASSSTGTLTDTQYF. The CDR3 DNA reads TGTGCCAGCAGCTCCACCGGGACCTTGACAGATACGCAGTATTTT.

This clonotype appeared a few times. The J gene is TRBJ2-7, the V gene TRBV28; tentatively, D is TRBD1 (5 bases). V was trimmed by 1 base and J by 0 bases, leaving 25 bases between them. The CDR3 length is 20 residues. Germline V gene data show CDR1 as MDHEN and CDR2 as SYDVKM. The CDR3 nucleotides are TGTGCCAGCAGTTTATTTGTCGTGCGTAGGGGCCCGACCTCCTCCTACGAGCAGTACTTC. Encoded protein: CASSLFVVRRGPTSSYEQYF.

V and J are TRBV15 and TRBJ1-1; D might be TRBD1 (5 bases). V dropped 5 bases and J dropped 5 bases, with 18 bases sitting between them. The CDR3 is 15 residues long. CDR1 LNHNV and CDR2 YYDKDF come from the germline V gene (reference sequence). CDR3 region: CATSAGTYYRTEAFF. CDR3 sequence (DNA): TGTGCCACCAGCGCCGGGACCTATTATCGGACTGAAGCTTTCTTT.

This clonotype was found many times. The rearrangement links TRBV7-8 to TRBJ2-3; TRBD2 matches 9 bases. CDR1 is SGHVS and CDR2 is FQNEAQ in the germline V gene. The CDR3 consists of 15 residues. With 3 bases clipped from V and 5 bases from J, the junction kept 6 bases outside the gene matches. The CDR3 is CASSLKRGEGDTQYF. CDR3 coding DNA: TGTGCCAGCAGCTTGAAGCGGGGGGAGGGAGATACGCAGTATTTT.

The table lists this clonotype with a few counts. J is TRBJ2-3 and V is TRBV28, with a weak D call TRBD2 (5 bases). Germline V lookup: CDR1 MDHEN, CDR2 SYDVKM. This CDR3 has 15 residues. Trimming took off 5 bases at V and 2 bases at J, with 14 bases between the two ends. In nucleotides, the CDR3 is TGTGCCAGCAGTCGACGAATACTAGACACAGATACGCAGTATTTT. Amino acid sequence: CASSRRILDTDTQYF.

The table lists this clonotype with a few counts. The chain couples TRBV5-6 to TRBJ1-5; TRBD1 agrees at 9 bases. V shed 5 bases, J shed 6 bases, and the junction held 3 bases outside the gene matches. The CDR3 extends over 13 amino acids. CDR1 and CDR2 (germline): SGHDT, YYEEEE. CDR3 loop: CASSRDRAQPQHF. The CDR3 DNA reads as TGTGCCAGCAGTCGGGACAGGGCTCAGCCCCAGCATTTT.

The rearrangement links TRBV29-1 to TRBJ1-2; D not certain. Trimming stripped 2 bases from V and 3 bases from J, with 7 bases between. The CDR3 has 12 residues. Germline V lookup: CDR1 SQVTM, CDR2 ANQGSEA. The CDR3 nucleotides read TGCAGCGTTGAAACAGCCGACTATGGCTACACCTTC. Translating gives CSVETADYGYTF. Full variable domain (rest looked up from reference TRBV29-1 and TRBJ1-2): SAVISQKPSRDICQRGTSLTIQCQVDSQVTMMFWYRQQPGQSLTLIATANQGSEATYESGFVIDKFPISRPNLTFSTLTVSNMSPEDSSIYLCSVETADYGYTFGSGTRLTVV.

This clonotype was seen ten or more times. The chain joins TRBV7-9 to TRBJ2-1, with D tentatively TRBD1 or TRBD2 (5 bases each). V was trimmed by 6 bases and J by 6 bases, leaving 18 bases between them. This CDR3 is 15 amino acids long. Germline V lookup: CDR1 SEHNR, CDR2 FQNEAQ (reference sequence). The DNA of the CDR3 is TGTGCCAGCAGTCCCAGGTCCGGGGCTCCCAATGAGCAGTTCTTC. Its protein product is CASSPRSGAPNEQFF.

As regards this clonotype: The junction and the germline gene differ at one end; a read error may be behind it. For the CDR3, the DNA is TGTGCCAGCAGTGGGTCCTTCAATGAGCAGTTCTTC. Translated, it gives CASSGSFNEQFF. V is TRBV2 and J is TRBJ2-1, with D unresolved. The germline CDR1 and CDR2 sequences are SNHLY and FYNNEI. The CDR3 sequence is 12 residues long.

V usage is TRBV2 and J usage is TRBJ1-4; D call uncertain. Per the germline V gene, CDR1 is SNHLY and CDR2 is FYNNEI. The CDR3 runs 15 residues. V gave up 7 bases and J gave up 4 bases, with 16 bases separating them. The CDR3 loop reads CASKNRMVGNEKLFF. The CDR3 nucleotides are TGTGCCAGCAAAAACAGAATGGTCGGTAATGAAAAACTGTTTTTT.

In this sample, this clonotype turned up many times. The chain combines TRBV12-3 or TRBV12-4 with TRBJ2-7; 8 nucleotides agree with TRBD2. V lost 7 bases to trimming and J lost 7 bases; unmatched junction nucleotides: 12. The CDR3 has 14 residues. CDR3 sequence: CASNKRAGGLEQYF. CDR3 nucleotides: TGTGCCAGCAATAAACGGGCGGGAGGTCTTGAGCAGTACTTC.

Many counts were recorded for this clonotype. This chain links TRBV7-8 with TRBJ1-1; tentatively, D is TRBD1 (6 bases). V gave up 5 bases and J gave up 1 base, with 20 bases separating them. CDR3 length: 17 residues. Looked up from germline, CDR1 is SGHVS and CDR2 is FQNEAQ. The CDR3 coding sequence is TGTGCCAGCAGCGCTAATACTGGGGGGGCGAAGAACACTGAAGCTTTCTTT. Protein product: CASSANTGGAKNTEAFF.

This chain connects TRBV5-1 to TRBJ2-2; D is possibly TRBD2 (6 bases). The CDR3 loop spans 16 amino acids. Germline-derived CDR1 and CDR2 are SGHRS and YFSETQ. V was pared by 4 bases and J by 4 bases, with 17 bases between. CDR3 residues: CASSLLAIGRTGELFF. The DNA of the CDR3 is TGCGCCAGCAGCCTTCTAGCGATCGGGCGCACCGGGGAGCTGTTTTTT.

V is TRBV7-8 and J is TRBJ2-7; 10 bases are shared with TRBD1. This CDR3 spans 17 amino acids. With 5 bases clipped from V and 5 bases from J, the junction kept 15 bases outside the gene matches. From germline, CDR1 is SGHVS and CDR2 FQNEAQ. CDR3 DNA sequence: TGTGCCAGCAGCCCCCGGTCCCCGGGACAGGGGAATAACGAGCAGTACTTC. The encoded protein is CASSPRSPGQGNNEQYF.

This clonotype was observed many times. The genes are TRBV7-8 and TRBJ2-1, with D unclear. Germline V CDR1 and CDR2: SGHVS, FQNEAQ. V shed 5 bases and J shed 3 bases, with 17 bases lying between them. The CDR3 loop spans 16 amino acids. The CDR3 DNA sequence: TGTGCCAGCAGCCCCTTTATACCCCCGATCTACAATGAGCAGTTCTTC. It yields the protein CASSPFIPPIYNEQFF.

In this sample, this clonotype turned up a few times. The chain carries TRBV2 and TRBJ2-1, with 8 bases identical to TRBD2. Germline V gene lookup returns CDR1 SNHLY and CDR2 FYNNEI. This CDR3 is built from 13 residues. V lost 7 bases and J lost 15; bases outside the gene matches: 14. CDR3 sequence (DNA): TGTGCCAGCAAGGGACTAGAGGAGACTCCTCGGTTCTTC. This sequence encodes CASKGLEETPRFF.

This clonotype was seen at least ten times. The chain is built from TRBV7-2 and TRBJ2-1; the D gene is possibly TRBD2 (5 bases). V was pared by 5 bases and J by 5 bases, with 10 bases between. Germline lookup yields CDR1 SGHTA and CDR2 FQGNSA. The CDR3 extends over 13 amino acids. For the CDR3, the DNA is TGTGCCAGCAGCATCAGCGGCCACAATGAGCAGTTCTTC. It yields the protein CASSISGHNEQFF.